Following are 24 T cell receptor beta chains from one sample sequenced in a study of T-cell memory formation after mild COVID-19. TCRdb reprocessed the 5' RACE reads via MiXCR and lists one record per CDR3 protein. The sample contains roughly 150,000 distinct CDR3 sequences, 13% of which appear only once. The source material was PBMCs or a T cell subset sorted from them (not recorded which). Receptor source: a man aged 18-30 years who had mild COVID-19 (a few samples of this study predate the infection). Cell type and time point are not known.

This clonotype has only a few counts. CDR3 nucleotide sequence: TGCGCCAGCAGCCGACAGGGAGGGGACGAGCAGTACTTC. It codes for CASSRQGGDEQYF. This rearrangement joins TRBV4-3 to TRBJ2-7; TRBD1 or TRBD2 may be the D gene (7 bases each). V dropped 4 bases and J dropped 5 bases, with 12 bases sitting between them. CDR1 is LGHNA and CDR2 is YSLEER in the germline V gene. The CDR3 is 13 amino acids.

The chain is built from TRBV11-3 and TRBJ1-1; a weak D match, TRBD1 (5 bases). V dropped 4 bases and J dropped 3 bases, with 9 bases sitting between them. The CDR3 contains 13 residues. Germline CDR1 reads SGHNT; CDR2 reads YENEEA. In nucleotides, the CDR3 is TGTGCCAGCAGCTCCCGGGACGACACTGAAGCTTTCTTT. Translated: CASSSRDDTEAFF.

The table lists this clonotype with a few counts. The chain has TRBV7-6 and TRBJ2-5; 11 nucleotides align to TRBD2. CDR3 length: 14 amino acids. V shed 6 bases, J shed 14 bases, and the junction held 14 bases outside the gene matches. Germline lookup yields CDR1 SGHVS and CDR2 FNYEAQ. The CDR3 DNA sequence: TGTGCCAGCAGGGTAGCGGGGGGGCTGAGACCCTCCTACTTC. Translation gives CASRVAGGLRPSYF. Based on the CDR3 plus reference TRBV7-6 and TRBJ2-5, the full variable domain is GAGVSQSPRYKVTKRGQDVALRCDPISGHVSLYWYRQALGQGPEFLTYFNYEAQQDKSGLPNDRFSAERPEGSISTLTIQRTEQRDSAMYRCASRVAGGLRPSYFGPGTRLLVL.

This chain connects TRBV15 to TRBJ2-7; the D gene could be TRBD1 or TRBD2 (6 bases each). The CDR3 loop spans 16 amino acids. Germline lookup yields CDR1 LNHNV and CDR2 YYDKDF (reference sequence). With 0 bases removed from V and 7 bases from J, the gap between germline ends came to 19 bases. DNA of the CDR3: TGTGCCACCAGCAGAGATGGCATGTCCGGGGGCGAAGAGCAGTACTTC. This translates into CATSRDGMSGGEEQYF.

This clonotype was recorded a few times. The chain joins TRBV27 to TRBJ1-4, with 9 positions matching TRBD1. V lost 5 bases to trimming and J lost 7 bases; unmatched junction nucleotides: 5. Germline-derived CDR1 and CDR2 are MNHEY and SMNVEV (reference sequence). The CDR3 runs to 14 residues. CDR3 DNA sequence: TGTGCCAGCAGTGGGACAGGGACCGGTGAAAAACTGTTTTTT. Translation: CASSGTGTGEKLFF.

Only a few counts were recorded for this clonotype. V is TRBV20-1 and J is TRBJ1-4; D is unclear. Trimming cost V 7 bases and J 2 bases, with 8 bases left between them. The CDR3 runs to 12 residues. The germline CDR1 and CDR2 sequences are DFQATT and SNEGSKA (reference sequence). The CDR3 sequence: CSVPFTNEKLFF. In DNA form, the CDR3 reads TGCAGTGTTCCGTTTACTAATGAAAAACTGTTTTTT.

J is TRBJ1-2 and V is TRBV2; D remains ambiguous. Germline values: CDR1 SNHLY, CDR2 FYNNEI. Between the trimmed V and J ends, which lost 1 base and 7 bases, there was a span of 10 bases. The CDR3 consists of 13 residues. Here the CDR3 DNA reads TGTGCCAGCAGTGAAGTGCAGACTTTTGGCTACACCTTC. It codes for CASSEVQTFGYTF. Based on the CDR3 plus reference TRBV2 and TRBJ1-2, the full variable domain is EPEVTQTPSHQVTQMGQEVILRCVPISNHLYFYWYRQILGQKVEFLVSFYNNEISEKSEIFDDQFSVERPDGSNFTLKIRSTKLEDSAMYFCASSEVQTFGYTFGSGTRLTVV.

CDR3 coding DNA: TGTGCCAGCAGCCCGGGGCCGGGAAAACTGTTTTTT. Protein product: CASSPGPGKLFF. V and J are TRBV6-6 and TRBJ1-4; D perhaps matches TRBD1 (5 bases). The CDR3 runs 12 residues. The V gene's germline CDR1 is MNHNY and CDR2 SVGAGI (reference sequence). Trimming removed 6 bases from V and 10 bases from J, with 12 bases in between.

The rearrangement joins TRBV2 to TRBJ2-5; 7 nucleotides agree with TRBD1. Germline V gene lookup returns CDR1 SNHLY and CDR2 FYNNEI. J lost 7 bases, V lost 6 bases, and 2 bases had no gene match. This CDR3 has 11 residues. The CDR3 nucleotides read TGTGCCAGCAGATCAGGGGGGACCCAGTACTTC. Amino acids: CASRSGGTQYF.

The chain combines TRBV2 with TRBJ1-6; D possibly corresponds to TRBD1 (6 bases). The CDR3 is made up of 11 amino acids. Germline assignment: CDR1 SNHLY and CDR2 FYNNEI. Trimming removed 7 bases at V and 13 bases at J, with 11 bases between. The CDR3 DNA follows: TGTGCCAGCACGGAGAGGGGGCCCCTCCACTTT. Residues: CASTERGPLHF.

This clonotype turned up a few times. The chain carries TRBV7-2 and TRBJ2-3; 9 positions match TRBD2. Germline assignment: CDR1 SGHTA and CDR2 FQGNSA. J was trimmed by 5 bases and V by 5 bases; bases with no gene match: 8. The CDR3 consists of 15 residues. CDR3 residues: CASSRRASGVDTQYF. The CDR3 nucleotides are TGTGCCAGCAGCCGGCGGGCTAGCGGGGTAGATACGCAGTATTTT.

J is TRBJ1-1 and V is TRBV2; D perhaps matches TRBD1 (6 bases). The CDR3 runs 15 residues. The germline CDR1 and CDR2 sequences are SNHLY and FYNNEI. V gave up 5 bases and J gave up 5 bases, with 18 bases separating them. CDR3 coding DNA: TGTGCCAGCAGTTTCCAGGGGAGCGACGTGACTGAAGCTTTCTTT. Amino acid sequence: CASSFQGSDVTEAFF.

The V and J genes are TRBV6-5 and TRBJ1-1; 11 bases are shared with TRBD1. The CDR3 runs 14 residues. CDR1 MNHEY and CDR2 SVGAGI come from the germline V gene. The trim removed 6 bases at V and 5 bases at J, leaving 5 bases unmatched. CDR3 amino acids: CASSTGTGGTEAFF. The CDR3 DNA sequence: TGTGCCAGCAGCACCGGGACAGGGGGTACTGAAGCTTTCTTT.

CDR3 in amino acids: CASTLPGHWNTEAFF. The CDR3 coding sequence is TGTGCCAGCACCCTCCCGGGACACTGGAACACTGAAGCTTTCTTT. The rearrangement links TRBV12-3 or TRBV12-4 to TRBJ1-1; TRBD1 is a possible D gene (6 bases). Trimming removed 7 bases at V and 1 base at J, with 16 bases between. The CDR3 runs 15 residues.

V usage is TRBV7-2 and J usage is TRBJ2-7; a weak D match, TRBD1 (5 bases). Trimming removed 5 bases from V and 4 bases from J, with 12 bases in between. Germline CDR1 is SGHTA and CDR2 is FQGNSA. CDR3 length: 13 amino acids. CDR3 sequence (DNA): TGTGCCAGCAGCCTTTACAGACAGTACGAGCAGTACTTC. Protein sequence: CASSLYRQYEQYF.

The CDR3, as DNA: TGTGCCAGCAGCTTAGGGGATAGCGGGGGAAATGAGCAGTTCTTC. This translates into CASSLGDSGGNEQFF. The rearrangement uses TRBV7-9 and TRBJ2-1; the match to TRBD2 covers 9 bases. Germline V CDR1 and CDR2: SEHNR, FQNEAQ (reference sequence). The CDR3 is 15 amino acids. J lost 7 bases, V lost 1 base, and 5 bases had no gene match.

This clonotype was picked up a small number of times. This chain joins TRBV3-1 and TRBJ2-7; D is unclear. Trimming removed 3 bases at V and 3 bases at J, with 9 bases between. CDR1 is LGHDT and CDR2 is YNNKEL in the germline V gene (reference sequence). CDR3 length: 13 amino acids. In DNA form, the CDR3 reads TGTGCCAGCAGCCACGGTGGCAGCTACGAGCAGTACTTC. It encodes CASSHGGSYEQYF.

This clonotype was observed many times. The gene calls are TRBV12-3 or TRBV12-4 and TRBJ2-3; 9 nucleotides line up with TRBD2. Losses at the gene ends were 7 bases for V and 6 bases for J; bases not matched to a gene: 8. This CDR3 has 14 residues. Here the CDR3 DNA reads TGTGCCAGCACCACAAGGGCGGGAGGGGATACGCAGTATTTT. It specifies CASTTRAGGDTQYF.

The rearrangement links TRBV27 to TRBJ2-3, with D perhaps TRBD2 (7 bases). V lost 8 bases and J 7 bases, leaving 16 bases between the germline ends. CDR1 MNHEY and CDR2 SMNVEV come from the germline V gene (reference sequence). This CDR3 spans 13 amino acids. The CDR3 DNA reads TGTGCCAGCCAAGGGGGGGGGCGTAATACGCAGTATTTT. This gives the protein CASQGGGRNTQYF.

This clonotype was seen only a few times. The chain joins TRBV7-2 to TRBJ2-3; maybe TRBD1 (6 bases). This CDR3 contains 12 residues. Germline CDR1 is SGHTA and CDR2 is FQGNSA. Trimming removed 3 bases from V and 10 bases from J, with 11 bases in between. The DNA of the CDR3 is TGTGCCAGCAGCTTGACTCCAGGGGCGCAGTATTTT. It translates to CASSLTPGAQYF.

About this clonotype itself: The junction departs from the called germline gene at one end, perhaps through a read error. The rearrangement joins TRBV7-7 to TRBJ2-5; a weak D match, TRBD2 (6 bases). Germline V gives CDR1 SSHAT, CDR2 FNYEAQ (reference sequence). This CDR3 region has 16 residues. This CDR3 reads CASSPTTATAGETQYF. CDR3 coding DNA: TGTGCTAGCAGCCCTACGACCGCCACGGCGGGGGAGACCCAGTACTTC. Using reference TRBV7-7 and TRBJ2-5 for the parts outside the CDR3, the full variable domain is GAGVSQSPRYKVTKRGQDVTLRCDPISSHATLYWYQQALGQGPEFLTYFNYEAQPDKSGLPSDRFSAERPEGSISTLTIQRTEQRDSAMYRCASSPTTATAGETQYFGPGTRLLVL.

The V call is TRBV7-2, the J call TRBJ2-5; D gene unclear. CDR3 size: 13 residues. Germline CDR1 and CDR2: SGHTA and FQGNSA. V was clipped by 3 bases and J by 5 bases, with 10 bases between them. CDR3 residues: CASSLTVRETQYF. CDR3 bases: TGTGCCAGCAGCTTGACCGTCCGCGAGACCCAGTACTTC.

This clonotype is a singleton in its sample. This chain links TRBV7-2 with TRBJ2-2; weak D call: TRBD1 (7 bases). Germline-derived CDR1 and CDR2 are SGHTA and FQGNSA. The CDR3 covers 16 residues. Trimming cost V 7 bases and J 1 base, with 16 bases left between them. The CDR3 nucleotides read TGTGCCAGCACCAACGGCGGGACAGAGAACACCGGGGAGCTGTTTTTT. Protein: CASTNGGTENTGELFF. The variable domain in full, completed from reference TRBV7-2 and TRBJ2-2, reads GAGVSQSPSNKVTEKGKDVELRCDPISGHTALYWYRQSLGQGLEFLIYFQGNSAPDKSGLPSDRFSAERTGGSVSTLTIQRTQQEDSAVYLCASTNGGTENTGELFFGEGSRLTVL.

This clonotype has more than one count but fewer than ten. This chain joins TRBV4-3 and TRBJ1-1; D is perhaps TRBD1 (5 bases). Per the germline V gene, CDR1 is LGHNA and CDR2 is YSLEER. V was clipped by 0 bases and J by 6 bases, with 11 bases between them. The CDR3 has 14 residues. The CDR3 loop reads CASSQDQGRPEAFF. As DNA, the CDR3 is TGCGCCAGCAGCCAAGATCAGGGACGGCCTGAAGCTTTCTTT.